This entry concerns a single TCR beta chain. These data originate in a study of blood T cell repertoires in COVID-19. The CDR3 loop spans 15 amino acids. Losses at the gene ends were 8 bases for V and 4 bases for J; bases not matched to a gene: 7. CDR1 is MNHEY, CDR2 SVGAGI, per germline. Sequencing was performed with immunoSEQ multiplex PCR; in TCRdb, only in-frame clones are kept and a portion is missing. Seen here are 100,000 to 120,000 clones, less than 75% observed once, and the top ten hold about 7.1%. The receptor's source is a woman aged 60-75 years with acute or convalescent COVID-19. Sequencing was carried out using peripheral blood. The V gene is TRBV6-5, the J gene TRBJ1-5, with 11 bases that match TRBD1. In DNA form, the CDR3 reads TGTGCCAGCGCCGGACAGGGGGCATGGAATCAGCCCCAGCATTTT. Protein: CASAGQGAWNQPQHF.